This T cell receptor beta chain is drawn from a study of shared clonotypes between healthy human individuals (dated by TCRdb to about 2020). Background for the entire study: The cohort included three men and a couple of women between 18 and 49 years of age. Per donor, three plates each were used for CD4 naive and CD4 memory, two for CD8 naive, and one for CD8 memory. Libraries were prepared and TCR repertoires were sequenced by different laboratories using diverse techniques, in order to increase sequencing depth and limit assay-specific biases. The study deeply sequenced blood TCR repertoires of five healthy adults to estimate repertoire size and the extent of clonotype sharing between individuals. Each donor's leukapheresis produced roughly between about 0.9 and 9.5 billion PBMCs. Study-wide findings and limitations: Pairwise subsampling led to the expectation that sequencing depth would affect the degree of clonotype sharing among donors. Clonotypes shared by all four sorted-subset donors showed higher generation probabilities than non-shared clonotypes. Sharing across a few donors was observed for about 5% of naive CD4, 3% to 3.5% of naive CD8, roughly 2.3% of memory CD4, and around 0.4% of memory CD8 clonotypes. Rarefaction of sorted-subset datasets indicated incomplete sequencing despite the large sequencing depth. Because the study included only a small number of donors, the genetic and exposure-history diversity represented was limited. Naive subsets generally had larger estimated clonotype richness than memory subsets. Sampling was restricted to blood, and TCR repertoires in tissues likely differ from the TCR repertoires found in blood.

Measured from the cysteine to the phenylalanine, the CDR3 is 15 residues long. Just CDR3 DNA is preserved here, 45 bases in frame from base 1. Trimming takes 4 bases off V and 4 bases off J; junction bases not matched to a gene: 7. The germline V gene yields SGHRS for CDR1 and YFSETQ for CDR2. Using the deep immunoSEQ assay, multiplex PCR amplified TCR CDR3 regions from genomic DNA. Extracted genomic DNA from each cell subset was spread evenly across all wells of several immunoSEQ 96-well plates, with each plate serving as a replicate. For sorted subsets, each replicate PCR was loaded with 150 to 250 ng genomic DNA, equivalent to 25,000 to 35,000 T cell genomes. Purified libraries were measured with a Qubit 3.0 fluorometer, size-checked on a Bioanalyzer 2100, and measured again with the KAPA Library Quantification kit. Every immunoSEQ 96-well plate was sequenced on a dedicated single-read 150-cycle Illumina NextSeq 550 flow cell. Concerning the study's data processing: Because the immunoSEQ output held only junctional sequences and lacked quality scores, the filtering could not match the filtering applied to full-length reads. To assign V/J genes and CDR3, sequences were annotated using PyIR, a Python wrapper for IgBLAST v1.9, with IMGT germline references. Any read was removed if the V/J assignment was weak (E-value above 1e-6), the CDR3 was missing, or the read contained stop codons, out-of-frame junctions, or ambiguous translated residues. V3J clonotypes were defined as sequences sharing the same inferred V gene, J gene, and CDR3 amino acid sequence. Percentage overlap between repertoires was calculated by dividing the number of shared unique clonotypes by the size of the smaller repertoire. Richness of each repertoire was evaluated using RTK rarefaction, the Chao1 estimator, and Recon v2.1 estimates of unobserved clonotypes. Generation probabilities were computed with OLGA for all TCRbeta clonotypes obtained by the gDNA method from several donors. The table comes from immuneACCESS by way of TCRdb, which keeps in-frame sequences with V and J called. Part of the clones is missing from these tables; in studies checked, under half for an unresolved V gene and the rest for unknown reasons. Clone size and V and J calls were adopted from that table, with D and trimming inferred from the DNA. This sample holds 2 million to 2.5 million clones; under 95% were observed only once. The ten largest clones add up to roughly 0.34% of the sample.

Of note for this clone: Its antigen is unknown. No base quality information exists; no much larger clone differs at one position.

Healthy HIV-negative adults with no recently reported acute infections or vaccinations were included as donors. Every donor was a Caucasian adult residing in Nashville, Tennessee, USA. CD4+ T cells were enriched by magnetic negative selection; naive cells were then positively selected on CD45RA, and the negative fraction formed the memory subset. After blood collection by leukapheresis, PBMCs were isolated using Ficoll-Histopaque density gradient centrifugation and then cryopreserved in the vapor phase of liquid nitrogen. Analytical flow cytometry was used to check the purity and quantity of every magnetically sorted T cell population. From each sorted fraction, genomic DNA was isolated and quantified by UV absorbance on a Nanodrop 2000c.

The chain links TRBV5-1 with TRBJ2-1; 8 nucleotides in the junction match TRBD2. Sequencing was carried out using naive CD4+ T cells from PBMCs. This sample's cell subset or site label indicates: CD45RA+ positively selected. This receptor was taken from a man in his late teens or twenties in good health. Some clones in this sample may be carry-over from other donors' samples. The DNA is TGCGCCAGCAGCCCGACCACTAGCGGTTACAATGAGCAGTTCTTC. Its protein product is CASSPTTSGYNEQFF.